Presented here are 9 T cell receptor beta chains from one specimen sequenced in a study of cytomegalovirus exposure and HLA in healthy donors. Clones were sequenced by immunoSEQ multiplex PCR, and TCRdb holds only the in-frame ones, with some missing. The data show some 170,000 clones, roughly 86% seen once. The source material was PBMCs. These TCRs come from a man aged 25 to 45 in good health and CMV-seropositive.

The chain recombines TRBV2 with TRBJ2-5, with 7 bases identical to TRBD1. Losses at the gene ends were 3 bases for V and 4 bases for J; bases not matched to a gene: 2. The germline gives CDR1 SNHLY, CDR2 FYNNEI. The CDR3 extends over 13 amino acids. CDR3 protein: CASSDRGLETQYF. In DNA, the CDR3 is TGTGCCAGCAGTGACAGGGGGTTAGAGACCCAGTACTTC.

DNA of the CDR3: TGTGCCAGCAGTTGGGAAAACACCGGGGAGCTGTTTTTT. It encodes CASSWENTGELFF. The gene calls are TRBV6-5 and TRBJ2-2, with D unclear. The V end lost 4 bases, the J end lost 2 bases, and 5 bases lay between the germline ends. The CDR3 is 13 residues long. Germline CDR1 is MNHEY and CDR2 is SVGAGI.

The chain carries TRBV6-1 and TRBJ2-3, with D unresolved. Trimming left V 1 base short and J 1 base short, with 9 bases between. The CDR3 spans 15 residues. Germline loops: CDR1 MNHNS, CDR2 SASEGT. CDR3 region: CASSEDAGGTDTQYF. As DNA, the CDR3 is TGTGCCAGCAGTGAAGACGCAGGTGGCACAGATACGCAGTATTTT.

The rearrangement joins TRBV6-5 to TRBJ2-3; D possibly corresponds to TRBD1 (5 bases). The V gene lost 11 bases and the J gene lost 2 bases, with 17 bases spanning the gap. The CDR3 consists of 14 residues. Germline CDR1 is MNHEY and CDR2 is SVGAGI. CDR3 residues: CASSRHRNTDTQYF. In nucleotides, the CDR3 is TGTGCCTCCTCCCGCCACAGGAACACAGATACGCAGTATTTT.

The CDR3 DNA follows: TGTGCCAGCTCACCACAGGACTACGGTGGTGAGCAGTTCTTC. This codes for CASSPQDYGGEQFF. The chain couples TRBV18 to TRBJ2-1; a possible D gene is TRBD2 (6 bases). The V and J ends lost 1 base and 9 bases respectively, with 13 bases between them. Looked up from germline, CDR1 is KGHSH and CDR2 is LQKENI. This CDR3 spans 14 amino acids.

In its sample, this clone was seen a few times. The chain links TRBV7-9 to TRBJ2-7; no reliable D call. Trimming took off 3 bases at V and 1 base at J, with 4 bases between the two ends. The CDR3 is 12 residues long. CDR1 is SEHNR and CDR2 is FQNEAQ in the germline V gene (reference sequence). This CDR3 is CASSFSSYEQYF. The CDR3 DNA is TGTGCCAGCAGCTTCTCTTCCTACGAGCAGTACTTC.

The V gene is TRBV19, the J gene TRBJ1-1, with 7 bases lining up with TRBD1. There are 14 residues in the CDR3. Germline V gene data show CDR1 as LNHDA and CDR2 as SQIVND (reference sequence). V dropped 3 bases and J dropped 2; count of bases not matched to a gene: 3. The CDR3 reads CASSMDRFNTEAFF. CDR3 nucleotides: TGTGCCAGTAGTATGGACAGGTTTAACACTGAAGCTTTCTTT.

V usage is TRBV7-9 and J usage is TRBJ2-3, with 7 bases fitting TRBD1. Germline lookup yields CDR1 SEHNR and CDR2 FQNEAQ (reference sequence). V trimming: 5 bases; J trimming: 4 bases; junction bases outside the gene matches: 9. The CDR3 contains 15 residues. CDR3 coding DNA: TGTGCCAGCAGCCAGGGACAGACCCGGGCAGATACGCAGTATTTT. Its protein is CASSQGQTRADTQYF.

The V and J genes are TRBV7-9 and TRBJ1-2, with TRBD1 as a possible D gene (6 bases). Trimming shortened V by 2 bases and J by 4 bases, and 11 bases separated the two germline ends. CDR3 size: 14 residues. From germline, CDR1 is SEHNR and CDR2 FQNEAQ (reference sequence). CDR3 nucleotide sequence: TGTGCCAGCAGCTTAAGCAGGGGAGCCTATGGCTACACCTTC. Translating it yields CASSLSRGAYGYTF.